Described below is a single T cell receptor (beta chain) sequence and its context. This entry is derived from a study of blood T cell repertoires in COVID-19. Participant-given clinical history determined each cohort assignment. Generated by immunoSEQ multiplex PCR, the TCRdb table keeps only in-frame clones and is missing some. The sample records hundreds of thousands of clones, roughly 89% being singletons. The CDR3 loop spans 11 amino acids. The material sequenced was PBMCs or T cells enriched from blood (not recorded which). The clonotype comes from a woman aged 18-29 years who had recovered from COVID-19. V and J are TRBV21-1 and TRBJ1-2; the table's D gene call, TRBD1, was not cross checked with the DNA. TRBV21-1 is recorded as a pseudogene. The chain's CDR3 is CAFRTSDGYTF. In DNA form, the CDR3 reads TGTGCCTTCAGGACAAGCGATGGCTACACCTTC.